This TCR beta chain was sequenced for a study of OX40 agonist ivuxolimab in advanced cancers. V shed 5 bases, J shed 1 base, and the junction held 2 bases outside the gene matches. Germline V gives CDR1 SEHNR, CDR2 FQNEAQ (reference sequence). The CDR3 is 13 amino acids. Concerning this clone: Its antigen is still unknown.

Sequenced by immunoSEQ multiplex PCR; TCRdb stores in-frame clones only, minus some. The sample lists tens of thousands of clones; around 94% were seen once. Study results and caveats: Compared with CD4+, CD8+ T cells on average had more expanded clones.

The chain has TRBV7-9 and TRBJ2-7, with TRBD2 matching 7 bases. The TCR sequence derives from an adult with an advanced solid tumor such as melanoma, head and neck, liver or kidney cancer. Specimen: CD4+ or CD8+ T cells sorted from blood, collected in a trial of the OX40 agonist ivuxolimab. CDR3 sequence reads: CASSPSGSYEQYF. The CDR3 region has the DNA TGTGCCAGCAGCCCTAGCGGATCCTACGAGCAGTACTTC.